This is a list of T cell receptor beta chains from one sample in a study of memory CD4+ T cells and cytomegalovirus serostatus. Repertoires were generated with immunoSEQ multiplex PCR, while TCRdb's copy carries only in-frame clones and drops some. Among about 60,000 clones listed, roughly 80% were seen once. Specimen: memory CD4+ T cells from blood. Receptors were obtained from an adult in good health and CMV-seronegative. Both conserved end residues are trimmed from each CDR3. The order of the fields is V gene, CDR3 protein.

V: TRBV19
CDR3: ASSPTGTGTETQY

V: TRBV19
CDR3: ASSILGARTEAF

V: TRBV6-1
CDR3: ASRGDSSYQPQH

V: TRBV4-1
CDR3: ASSQVRASLNTEAF

V: TRBV5-6
CDR3: ASSSPRGGSGNSPLH

V: TRBV5-6
CDR3: ASSSPGGGADGELF

V: TRBV6-1
CDR3: ASSDRERSYEQY

V: TRBV7-9
CDR3: ASSPGGAGGYT

V: TRBV6-6
CDR3: ASSFGETQY

V: TRBV7-2
CDR3: ASSSSAVAATYEQY

V: TRBV28
CDR3: ASSRSTPNEQY

V: TRBV9
CDR3: ASSVDEGLRETQY

V: TRBV5-5
CDR3: ASTPGASYNSPLH

V: TRBV19
CDR3: ASSIRLTQTRNEQF

V: TRBV18
CDR3: ASSRSQGRSTEAF

V: TRBV2
CDR3: ASMDQQRSPLH

V: TRBV19
CDR3: ASSILGDLNYGYT

V: TRBV12-5
CDR3: ASGLRSGSATQY

V: TRBV28
CDR3: ASSLDRAGNTIY

V: TRBV6-1
CDR3: ASSGTGVSPLH

V: TRBV25-1
CDR3: ASSRDSVNYGYT

V: TRBV7-2
CDR3: ASSLLRETQY